The following is a TCR beta chain sequence with its context. This clone was seen just once. Its recognized antigen is unknown. Base qualities are not provided; no much larger clone lies one nucleotide away. Taken from cysteine to phenylalanine, the CDR3 has 15 residues. Solely the CDR3 DNA is kept, with 45 bases framed from the first base. V has 4 bases trimmed and J has 5 bases trimmed; junction bases matching no gene number 6. In the germline V gene, CDR1 corresponds to SGHRS and CDR2 to YFSETQ. Healthy HIV-negative adults with no recently reported acute infections or vaccinations were included as donors. Every donor was a Caucasian adult living in Nashville, Tennessee, USA. CD4+ T cells were enriched by magnetic negative selection, after which naive cells were positively selected on CD45RA and the negative fraction was taken as the memory subset. Blood was obtained by leukapheresis, after which PBMCs were separated by Ficoll-Histopaque density gradient centrifugation and cryopreserved in liquid nitrogen vapor phase. Purity and quantity of every magnetically sorted T cell population were checked by analytical flow cytometry. Genomic DNA was isolated from each sorted fraction and quantified by UV absorbance on a Nanodrop 2000c.

Using the deep immunoSEQ assay, TCR CDR3 regions were amplified from genomic DNA by multiplex PCR. Extracted genomic DNA from each cell subset was distributed evenly across all wells of several immunoSEQ 96-well plates, and each plate was treated as a replicate. For sorted subsets, approximately 190 ng of genomic DNA, equivalent to about 30,000 T cell genomes, went into each replicate PCR. Purified libraries were measured with a Qubit 3.0 fluorometer, size-checked on a Bioanalyzer 2100, and measured again with the KAPA Library Quantification kit. Every immunoSEQ 96-well plate was sequenced on a dedicated single-read 150-cycle Illumina NextSeq 550 flow cell. The published analysis was carried out like this. The immunoSEQ output contained only junctional sequences without quality scores, so filtering could not match that applied to full-length reads. Sequences were annotated with PyIR, a Python wrapper for IgBLAST v1.9, and V/J genes and CDR3 were assigned using IMGT germline references. Reads with weak V/J assignments (E-value above 1e-6), missing CDR3, stop codons, out-of-frame junctions, or ambiguous translated residues were removed. V3J clonotypes were defined by identical inferred V gene, J gene, and CDR3 amino acid sequence. Percentage overlap between repertoires was computed as shared unique clonotypes divided by the size of the smaller repertoire. RTK rarefaction, the Chao1 estimator, and Recon v2.1 estimates of unobserved clonotypes were used to assess repertoire richness. Generation probabilities for all TCRbeta clonotypes obtained by the gDNA method from several donors were computed using OLGA. Imported from immuneACCESS, the table was reduced by TCRdb to in-frame sequences with V and J called. These copies leave out some clones; in studies compared against another copy, an unresolved V gene accounts for under half, and the cause of the remainder is not known. That table gives V, J and clone size, and the DNA gave D and trimming. In this sample the table shows fewer than 3 million clones, roughly 92% of which occur a single time. The ten largest clones add up to 0.3% to 0.45% of the sample.

The data stem from a study of shared clonotypes between healthy human individuals (dated by TCRdb to about 2020). The study in broad terms: The cohort comprised two women and a few men aged 18 to 49 years. Per donor, three plates each were used for CD4 naive and CD4 memory, two for CD8 naive, and one for CD8 memory. Blood TCR repertoires of about five healthy adults were deeply sequenced to estimate repertoire size and the extent of clonotype sharing between individuals. Libraries were prepared and TCR repertoires were sequenced by different laboratories using diverse techniques, in order to increase sequencing depth and limit assay-specific biases. Each donor's leukapheresis produced roughly between roughly 0.94 and 9.5 billion PBMCs. Results the study describes overall, beyond this receptor: Rarefaction of sorted-subset datasets indicated incomplete sequencing despite the large sequencing depth. Pairwise subsampling indicated that sequencing depth was expected to affect the degree of clonotype sharing among donors. Compared with non-shared clonotypes, the clonotypes found in all four sorted-subset donors had higher generation probabilities. Sharing across a handful of donors was observed for approximately 5% of naive CD4, over 3% of naive CD8, around 2.5% of memory CD4, and roughly 0.4% of memory CD8 clonotypes. Naive subsets generally had larger estimated clonotype richness than memory subsets. The small number of donors limited the genetic and exposure-history diversity represented. Sampling was limited to blood, and TCR repertoires in tissue likely differ from TCR repertoires in blood.

The chain was built from TRBV5-1 and TRBJ2-5, with 12 middle bases fitting TRBD2. The source of this sequence is a young man in good health. Some clones in this sample may be carry-over from other donors' samples. Sequencing input: naive CD4+ T cells from PBMCs. Explained via the paper, the cell subset or site label denotes: CD45RA+ positively selected. The DNA sequence is as follows: TGCGCCAGCAGCCGGACTAGCGGGAAGAGGGAGACCCAGTACTTC. This encodes CASSRTSGKRETQYF.